Below are 30 T cell receptor beta chains sequenced from a single sample in a study of tumor-infiltrating lymphocytes in localized non-small cell lung cancer (dated by TCRdb to the early 2020s). Library preparation used the immunoSEQ multiplex PCR assay. In TCRdb, the immuneACCESS table is reduced to in-frame sequences with V and J assigned. These tables do not hold every clone; where another copy was compared, an unresolved V gene accounts for under half, and the others remain unexplained. The sample table lists roughly 10,000 clones, roughly 79% of them with a count of one. The top ten clones comprise 6.9% of the sample. Sample: uninvolved lung tissue not adjacent to the tumor. These receptors originate from a human donor with non-small cell lung cancer.

This clone showed up just once. The CDR3 sequence is CARSAGAGGEQFF. The CDR3 DNA reads TGTGCCAGGTCGGCGGGGGCGGGAGGGGAGCAGTTCTTC. J is TRBJ2-1 and V is TRBV19; 9 nucleotides agree with TRBD2. The trim removed 9 bases at V and 10 bases at J, leaving 10 bases unmatched. Germline V gene data show CDR1 as LNHDA and CDR2 as SQIVND (reference sequence). The CDR3 runs to 13 residues.

The chain uses TRBV7-2 and TRBJ2-5; maybe TRBD2 (7 bases). CDR1 and CDR2 from the germline V gene are SGHTA and FQGNSA. The CDR3 runs to 16 residues. V was trimmed by 4 bases and J by 7 bases, leaving 22 bases between them. The CDR3 coding sequence is TGTGCCAGCAGCTCCCTCCCCCGGGGGGCCTACGGGACCCAGTACTTC. Amino acid sequence: CASSSLPRGAYGTQYF.

The V call is TRBV2, the J call TRBJ2-2; TRBD1 matches 7 bases. This CDR3 region has 13 residues. Germline V CDR1 and CDR2: SNHLY, FYNNEI. Germline trimming cut 6 bases from V and 6 bases from J; bases unmatched to any gene: 4. The DNA for the CDR3 is TGTGCCAGCAGCCAAACAGGGGCCGGGGAGCTGTTTTTT. Translating it yields CASSQTGAGELFF.

This chain joins TRBV4-2 and TRBJ2-5; 8 nucleotides agree with TRBD2. This CDR3 comprises 17 residues. CDR1 is LGHNA and CDR2 is YNFKEQ in the germline V gene. Losses at the gene ends were 4 bases for V and 4 bases for J; bases not matched to a gene: 14. The CDR3 region has the DNA TGTGCCAGCAGCCTCGGGAGGGCGGCGGGAGAGACAGAGACCCAGTACTTC. Translated, it gives CASSLGRAAGETETQYF.

This sequence joins TRBV6-5 and TRBJ2-5; TRBD1 matches at 8 bases. V dropped 2 bases and J dropped 5; count of bases not matched to a gene: 7. Germline V gene lookup returns CDR1 MNHEY and CDR2 SVGAGI. This CDR3 has 15 amino acids. CDR3 nucleotides: TGTGCCAGCAGTTACAGAGACAGGGGAGACGAGACCCAGTACTTC. This gives the protein CASSYRDRGDETQYF.

This chain joins TRBV7-6 and TRBJ2-7; D possibly corresponds to TRBD1 (5 bases). This CDR3 is built from 15 residues. Trimming left V 1 base short and J 3 bases short, with 13 bases between. Germline assignment: CDR1 SGHVS and CDR2 FNYEAQ. The CDR3 loop is CASSLDAGIRYEQYF. Written as DNA, the CDR3 is TGTGCCAGCAGCTTAGATGCAGGGATTCGCTACGAGCAGTACTTC.

This clone was picked up one time. The chain has TRBV25-1 and TRBJ2-7, with D possibly TRBD1 on 5 matching bases. This CDR3 contains 13 residues. The germline gives CDR1 MGHDK, CDR2 SYGVNS. Trimming cost V 3 bases and J 6 bases, with 12 bases left between them. This CDR3 is CASSENQGSEQYF. CDR3 DNA sequence: TGTGCCAGCAGTGAGAACCAGGGTTCCGAGCAGTACTTC.

V is TRBV6-5 and J is TRBJ2-7; D might be TRBD1 (5 bases). The CDR3 loop spans 14 amino acids. The ends were cut back, 0 bases at V and 4 bases at J, with 10 bases in the middle. Germline V CDR1 and CDR2: MNHEY, SVGAGI. The CDR3 here is CASSYSGRAYEQYF. The CDR3 DNA follows: TGTGCCAGCAGTTACTCGGGCAGGGCATACGAGCAGTACTTC.

This chain uses TRBV19 with TRBJ2-7; TRBD1 might be the D (6 bases). This CDR3 is built from 15 residues. Germline CDR1 reads LNHDA; CDR2 reads SQIVND (reference sequence). V was cut by 5 bases and J by 7 bases, with 21 bases left in between. The CDR3 DNA sequence: TGTGCCAGTAGTTCTCTGATCCAGGGGCCGAGGGAGCAGTACTTC. It yields the protein CASSSLIQGPREQYF. The complete variable domain, with remaining parts taken from reference TRBV19 and TRBJ2-7, reads DGGITQSPKYLFRKEGQNVTLSCEQNLNHDAMYWYRQDPGQGLRLIYYSQIVNDFQKGDIAEGYSVSREKKESFPLTVTSAQKNPTAFYLCASSSLIQGPREQYFGPGTRLTVT.

In this sample, this clone turned up once. The CDR3 region is CASSLGGEQFF. CDR3 nucleotides: TGTGCCAGCAGCTTGGGCGGGGAGCAGTTCTTC. The chain combines TRBV7-8 with TRBJ2-1; D is perhaps TRBD2 (5 bases). Looked up from germline, CDR1 is SGHVS and CDR2 is FQNEAQ. The germline V and J ends were trimmed by 3 bases and 10 bases, with 7 bases remaining between them. The CDR3 runs 11 residues.

V usage is TRBV19 and J usage is TRBJ2-5, with a weak D call TRBD1 (5 bases). The CDR3 consists of 16 residues. Trimming cost V 4 bases and J 4 bases, with 19 bases left between them. Germline lookup yields CDR1 LNHDA and CDR2 SQIVND (reference sequence). CDR3 amino acids: CASSTGLGVIRETQYF. In DNA, the CDR3 is TGTGCCAGTAGTACAGGGCTCGGTGTGATAAGAGAGACCCAGTACTTC.

The chain combines TRBV7-6 with TRBJ1-2; 8 bases match TRBD1. The CDR3 covers 15 residues. V lost 2 bases to trimming and J lost 10 bases; unmatched junction nucleotides: 12. Germline CDR1 is SGHVS and CDR2 is FNYEAQ. The CDR3 DNA reads TGTGCCAGCAGCTTACGGGACGGTGGACAGGGAGACTACACCTTC. Translating gives CASSLRDGGQGDYTF.

CDR3 loop: CASRDQGAALGQPQHF. DNA of the CDR3: TGTGCCAGCAGGGACCAGGGGGCGGCTTTGGGTCAGCCCCAGCATTTT. This rearrangement joins TRBV6-6 to TRBJ1-5; 8 nucleotides agree with TRBD1. V shed 6 bases and J 6 bases; nucleotides not matched to a gene: 13. CDR3 length: 16 amino acids. Per the germline V gene, CDR1 is MNHNY and CDR2 is SVGAGI (reference sequence).

The V call is TRBV6-5, the J call TRBJ1-5; 8 bases are shared with TRBD1. Germline CDR1 MNHEY, CDR2 SVGAGI. The CDR3 spans 15 residues. V lost 0 bases, J lost 7 bases, and 5 bases stayed unmatched. CDR3 nucleotides: TGTGCCAGCAGTTACTCCCCAGGGACAGGACAGCCCCAGCATTTT. Its translation is CASSYSPGTGQPQHF.

V and J are TRBV6-5 and TRBJ2-7; 7 bases fit TRBD1. The CDR3 contains 15 residues. Germline trimming cut 0 bases from V and 1 base from J; bases unmatched to any gene: 3. Per the germline V gene, CDR1 is MNHEY and CDR2 is SVGAGI. The CDR3 region has the DNA TGTGCCAGCAGTTACTCAGGACAGGAATCCTACGAGCAGTACTTC. Translation gives CASSYSGQESYEQYF.

The V and J genes are TRBV11-2 and TRBJ2-3; 13 bases line up with TRBD2. The CDR3 is made up of 15 amino acids. Germline CDR1 SGHAT, CDR2 FQNNGV. V shed 5 bases, J shed 4 bases, and the junction held 3 bases outside the gene matches. CDR3 DNA sequence: TGTGCCAGCAGCACTAGCGGGGGGGCCGCAGATACGCAGTATTTT. This codes for CASSTSGGAADTQYF. The full variable domain, in which reference TRBV11-2 and TRBJ2-3 provide the parts outside the CDR3, is EAGVAQSPRYKIIEKRQSVAFWCNPISGHATLYWYQQILGQGPKLLIQFQNNGVVDDSQLPKDRFSAERLKGVDSTLKIQPAKLEDSAVYLCASSTSGGAADTQYFGPGTRLTVL.

The V and J genes are TRBV7-6 and TRBJ2-5, with D perhaps assigned TRBD1 or TRBD2 (5 bases each). This CDR3 is 13 amino acids long. Trimming cost V 7 bases and J 5 bases, with 14 bases left between them. Germline V lookup: CDR1 SGHVS, CDR2 FNYEAQ. Here the CDR3 DNA reads TGTGCCAGCACCGATAGGGGCGGGGAGACCCAGTACTTC. This sequence encodes CASTDRGGETQYF.

This clone was counted a single time. The J gene is TRBJ1-2, the V gene TRBV7-3, with TRBD1 matching 7 bases. Germline-derived CDR1 and CDR2 are SGHTA and FQGTGA. Germline trimming cut 1 base from V and 6 bases from J; bases unmatched to any gene: 2. The CDR3 has 13 residues. DNA of the CDR3: TGTGCCAGCAGCTTAATAGGGGGCGATGGCTACACCTTC. It specifies CASSLIGGDGYTF.

The rearrangement joins TRBV4-3 to TRBJ2-1; 8 positions match TRBD2. The CDR3 consists of 13 residues. Per germline, CDR1 LGHNA and CDR2 YSLEER. Trimming cost V 3 bases and J 6 bases; bases outside gene matches: 1. This chain's CDR3 is CASSQGLVNEQFF. CDR3 nucleotides: TGCGCCAGCAGCCAGGGACTAGTCAATGAGCAGTTCTTC.

The rearrangement joins TRBV6-1 to TRBJ2-7, with D possibly TRBD2 on 6 matching bases. Germline-derived CDR1 and CDR2 are MNHNS and SASEGT. The CDR3 spans 13 residues. Trimming shortened V by 4 bases and J by 4 bases, and 11 bases separated the two germline ends. CDR3 DNA: TGTGCCAGCAGTGTACTTAGCGGTTACGAGCAGTACTTC. Translating it yields CASSVLSGYEQYF.

V is TRBV29-1 and J is TRBJ2-5; unclear D gene. V lost 3 bases and J lost 5, with 7 bases in between. Germline loops: CDR1 SQVTM, CDR2 ANQGSEA. The CDR3 is 11 amino acids. CDR3 sequence: CSVDRAETQYF. CDR3 sequence (DNA): TGCAGCGTTGACCGCGCGGAGACCCAGTACTTC.

This chain links TRBV5-4 with TRBJ2-3; 7 positions agree with TRBD2. The V and J ends lost 2 bases and 2 bases, in that order; junction bases with no gene match: 8. The germline gives CDR1 SGHNT, CDR2 YYREEE (reference sequence). The CDR3 runs 16 residues. The CDR3 loop is CASSLRTRANTDTQYF. The CDR3 region has the DNA TGTGCCAGCAGCTTAAGGACTAGGGCTAACACAGATACGCAGTATTTT. The full variable domain, its missing parts supplied by reference TRBV5-4 and TRBJ2-3, is ETGVTQSPTHLIKTRGQQVTLRCSSQSGHNTVSWYQQALGQGPQFIFQYYREEENGRGNFPPRFSGLQFPNYSSELNVNALELDDSALYLCASSLRTRANTDTQYFGPGTRLTVL.

V and J are TRBV10-3 and TRBJ1-3; 7 bases line up with TRBD1. The CDR3 has 15 amino acids. Unmatched junction bases numbered 3, after V lost 3 bases and J lost 1 base. Per germline, CDR1 ENHRY and CDR2 SYGVKD. CDR3 sequence (DNA): TGTGCCATCAGTGACCCGACAGGGTCTGGAAACACCATATATTTT. It translates to CAISDPTGSGNTIYF.

V and J are TRBV6-1 and TRBJ2-7; 8 bases line up with TRBD1. J lost 2 bases, V lost 2 bases, and 5 bases had no gene match. Germline loops: CDR1 MNHNS, CDR2 SASEGT. The CDR3 is made up of 15 amino acids. As DNA, the CDR3 is TGTGCCAGCAGTGAACGAGAGACAGGGGCCTACGAGCAGTACTTC. Its translation: CASSERETGAYEQYF.

The chain is built from TRBV9 and TRBJ2-3; TRBD2 matches 9 bases. Germline V gene lookup returns CDR1 SGDLS and CDR2 YYNGEE. CDR3 size: 17 residues. J gave up 4 bases and V 0 bases, and 9 bases lay outside the gene matches. This CDR3 reads CASSVGVAGAHADTQYF. CDR3 DNA sequence: TGTGCCAGCAGCGTAGGGGTAGCGGGGGCCCATGCAGATACGCAGTATTTT.

The V call is TRBV2, the J call TRBJ2-2; D remains ambiguous. The germline V and J ends were trimmed by 5 bases and 9 bases, with 7 bases remaining between them. From germline, CDR1 is SNHLY and CDR2 FYNNEI. CDR3 length: 11 residues. CDR3 residues: CASSPQRELFF. The CDR3 DNA reads as TGTGCCAGCAGTCCGCAGCGGGAGCTGTTTTTT.

The gene calls are TRBV9 and TRBJ1-2; weak D call: TRBD1 (5 bases). Germline CDR1 and CDR2: SGDLS and YYNGEE. This CDR3 spans 12 amino acids. V gave up 4 bases and J gave up 7 bases, with 11 bases separating them. As DNA, the CDR3 is TGTGCCAGCAGCCCACAAAGGGGTGGCTACACCTTC. This codes for CASSPQRGGYTF.

This chain links TRBV9 with TRBJ2-5, with D hard to call. This CDR3 is 13 amino acids long. V was clipped by 4 bases and J by 0 bases, with 7 bases between them. Germline CDR1 is SGDLS and CDR2 is YYNGEE. In DNA, the CDR3 is TGTGCCAGCAGCCCTCTATACCAAGAGACCCAGTACTTC. It is translated as CASSPLYQETQYF.

V usage is TRBV2 and J usage is TRBJ2-7; 16 positions match TRBD2. The CDR3 consists of 16 residues. Trimming removed 4 bases from V and 5 bases from J; junction bases left unmatched: 5. CDR1 and CDR2 (germline): SNHLY, FYNNEI. The CDR3 DNA follows: TGTGCCAGCAGTGGGGGACTAGCGGGAGGGGGCCACGAGCAGTACTTC. Its protein product is CASSGGLAGGGHEQYF. The full variable domain, its missing parts supplied by reference TRBV2 and TRBJ2-7, is EPEVTQTPSHQVTQMGQEVILRCVPISNHLYFYWYRQILGQKVEFLVSFYNNEISEKSEIFDDQFSVERPDGSNFTLKIRSTKLEDSAMYFCASSGGLAGGGHEQYFGPGTRLTVT.

This chain uses TRBV9 with TRBJ2-1; D remains unclear. Trimming took off 0 bases at V and 8 bases at J, with 15 bases between the two ends. The CDR3 covers 15 residues. CDR1 and CDR2 (germline): SGDLS, YYNGEE. In nucleotides, the CDR3 is TGTGCCAGCAGCGTAGGCGCCTGGGTAGTAGATGAGCAGTTCTTC. Translating gives CASSVGAWVVDEQFF. The full variable domain, with the rest looked up from reference TRBV9 and TRBJ2-1, is DSGVTQTPKHLITATGQRVTLRCSPRSGDLSVYWYQQSLDQGLQFLIQYYNGEERAKGNILERFSAQQFPDLHSELNLSSLELGDSALYFCASSVGAWVVDEQFFGPGTRLTVL.